This T cell receptor (beta chain) originates from a study of liver allograft versus peripheral blood T cells (dated by TCRdb to about 2020). With respect to the entire study: The study compared T cell receptor repertoires found within transplanted livers against repertoires in the peripheral blood of liver transplant recipients. The research as a whole found: T cell receptor repertoires inside liver allografts were reported to differ from those detected in peripheral blood.

This clonotype is characterized as medium-sized (0.01 to 0.1%). Its antigen remains unidentified. Within one base of it there is no much larger clone, and no base qualities were kept. Sequenced on an Illumina MiSeq. TCRdb reworked the public reads: Q25 trimming with fastp, MiXCR clone assembly, productive beta chains retained. Duplicate CDR3 protein sequences are folded into a single record with the most common DNA and genes. This sample gives about 2,700 distinct CDR3 sequences in total; about a sixth of them show up just once. About a quarter of the sample comes from the top ten. This TCR was sampled from a human patient who had a liver transplant. A transplant means some T cells may be of graft donor rather than patient origin.

The CDR3 has the sequence CASSLVSRGDGYTF. DNA sequence: TGTGCCAGCAGCTTAGTTTCCAGGGGAGATGGCTACACCTTC. The sequence links TRBV11-2 to TRBJ1-2; a weak D assignment points to TRBD1 (6 bases agree). The CDR3 spans 14 residues, from the cysteine through the phenylalanine. Of the read, only the CDR3 DNA is kept; its 42 bases are in frame from base 1. Per the germline V gene, SGHAT is the CDR1 and FQNNGV is the CDR2. V was cut back by 1 base and J by 6 bases, leaving a gap of 12 bases between them.